The T cell receptor beta chain under discussion was sequenced for a study of blood T cell repertoires in COVID-19. The wider study: From T cells, B-cell-depleted T cells, or PBMCs came the material, which was cDNA or gDNA.

This CDR3 has 14 amino acids. The V gene lost 2 bases and the J gene lost 1 base, with 7 bases spanning the gap. Germline assignment: CDR1 MNHNS and CDR2 SASEGT. Under the authors' procedure: Reference gene primer amplification yielded estimated nucleated cell counts. Sequencing was performed with immunoSEQ multiplex PCR; in TCRdb, only in-frame clones are kept and a portion is missing. The V and J calls and clone size were taken over from that table, and D and trimming were inferred from the DNA. The table lists some 250,000 clones, roughly 84% of them singletons. The origin of this receptor is a man between 60 and 75 years old with acute or convalescent COVID-19. The sequencing input was peripheral blood. The rearrangement uses TRBV6-1 and TRBJ2-3; no definite D call. CDR3 loop: CASSERHRTDTQYF. The CDR3 region has the DNA TGTGCCAGCAGTGAACGACACCGCACAGATACGCAGTATTTT.